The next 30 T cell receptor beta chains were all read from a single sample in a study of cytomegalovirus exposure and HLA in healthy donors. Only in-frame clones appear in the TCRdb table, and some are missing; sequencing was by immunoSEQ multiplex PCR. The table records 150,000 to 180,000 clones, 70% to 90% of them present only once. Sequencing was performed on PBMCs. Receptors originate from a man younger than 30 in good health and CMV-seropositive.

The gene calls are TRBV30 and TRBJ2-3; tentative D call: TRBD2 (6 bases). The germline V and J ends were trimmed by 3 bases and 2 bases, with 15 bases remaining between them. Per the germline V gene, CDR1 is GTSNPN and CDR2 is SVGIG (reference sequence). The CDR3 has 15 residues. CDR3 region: CAWRRRDGYTDTQYF. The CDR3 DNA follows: TGTGCCTGGAGGAGGCGGGACGGCTACACAGATACGCAGTATTTT.

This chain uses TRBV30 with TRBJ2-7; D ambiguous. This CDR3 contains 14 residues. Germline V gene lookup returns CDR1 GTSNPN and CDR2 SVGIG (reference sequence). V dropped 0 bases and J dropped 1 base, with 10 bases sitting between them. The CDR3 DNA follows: TGTGCCTGGAGTGTACTCGGCGGATCCTACGAGCAGTACTTC. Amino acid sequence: CAWSVLGGSYEQYF.

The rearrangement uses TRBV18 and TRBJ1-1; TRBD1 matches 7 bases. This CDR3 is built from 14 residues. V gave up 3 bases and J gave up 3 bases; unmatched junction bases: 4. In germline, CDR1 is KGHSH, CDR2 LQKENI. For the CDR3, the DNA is TGTGCCAGCTCACCCCTAGGGACAGACACTGAAGCTTTCTTT. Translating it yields CASSPLGTDTEAFF.

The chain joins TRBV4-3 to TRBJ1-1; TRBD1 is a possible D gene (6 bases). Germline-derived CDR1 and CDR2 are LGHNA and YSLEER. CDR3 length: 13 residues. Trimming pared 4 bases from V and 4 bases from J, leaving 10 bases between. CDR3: CASSLRGPTEAFF. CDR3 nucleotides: TGCGCCAGCAGCCTCAGGGGTCCCACTGAAGCTTTCTTT.

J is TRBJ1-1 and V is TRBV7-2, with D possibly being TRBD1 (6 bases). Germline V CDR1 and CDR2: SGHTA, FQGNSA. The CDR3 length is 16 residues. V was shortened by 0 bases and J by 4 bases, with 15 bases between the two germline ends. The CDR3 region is CASSLARTGRSTEAFF. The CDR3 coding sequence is TGTGCCAGCAGCTTAGCGCGTACAGGGAGAAGCACTGAAGCTTTCTTT.

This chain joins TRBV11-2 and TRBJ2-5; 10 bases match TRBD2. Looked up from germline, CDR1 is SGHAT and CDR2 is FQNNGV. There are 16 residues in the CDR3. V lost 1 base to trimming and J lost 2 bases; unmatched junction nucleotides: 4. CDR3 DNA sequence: TGTGCCAGCAGCTTAGCCCCTAGCGGGGGACAAGAGACCCAGTACTTC. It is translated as CASSLAPSGGQETQYF.

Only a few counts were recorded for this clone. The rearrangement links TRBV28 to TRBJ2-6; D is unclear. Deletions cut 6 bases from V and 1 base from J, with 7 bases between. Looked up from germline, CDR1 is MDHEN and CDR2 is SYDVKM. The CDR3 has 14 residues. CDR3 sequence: CASSPRSGANVLTF. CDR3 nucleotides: TGTGCCAGCAGCCCCCGGTCTGGGGCCAACGTCCTGACTTTC.

The CDR3 sequence: CASSDRWNTEAFF. CDR3 nucleotides: TGTGCCAGCAGTGATCGGTGGAACACTGAAGCTTTCTTT. This chain links TRBV2 with TRBJ1-1; D not resolved. Germline-derived CDR1 and CDR2 are SNHLY and FYNNEI. V gave up 3 bases and J gave up 1 base, with 6 bases separating them. The CDR3 totals 13 residues.

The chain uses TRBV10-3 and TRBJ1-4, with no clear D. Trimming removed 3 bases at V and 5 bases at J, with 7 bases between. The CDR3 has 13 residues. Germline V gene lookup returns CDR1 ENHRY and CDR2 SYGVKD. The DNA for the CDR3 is TGTGCCATCAGTGAATCGGAGAATGAAAAACTGTTTTTT. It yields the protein CAISESENEKLFF.

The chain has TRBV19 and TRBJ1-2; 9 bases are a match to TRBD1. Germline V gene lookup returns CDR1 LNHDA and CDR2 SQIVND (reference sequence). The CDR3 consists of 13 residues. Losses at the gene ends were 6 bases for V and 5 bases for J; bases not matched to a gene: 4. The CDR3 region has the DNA TGTGCCAGTAGGCACGGGACAGGGTATGGCTACACCTTC. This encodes CASRHGTGYGYTF.

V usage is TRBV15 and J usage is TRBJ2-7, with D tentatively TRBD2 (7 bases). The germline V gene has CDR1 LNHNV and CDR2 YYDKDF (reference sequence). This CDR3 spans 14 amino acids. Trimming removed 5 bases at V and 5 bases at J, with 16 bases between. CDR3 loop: CATSPRGAGNEQYF. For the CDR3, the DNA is TGTGCCACCAGCCCTCGGGGGGCAGGTAACGAGCAGTACTTC.

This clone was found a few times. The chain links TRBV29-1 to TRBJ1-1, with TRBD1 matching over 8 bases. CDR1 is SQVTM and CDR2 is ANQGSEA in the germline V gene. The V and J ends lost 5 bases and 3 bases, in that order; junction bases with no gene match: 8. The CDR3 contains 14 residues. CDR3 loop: CSVHSQGAHTEAFF. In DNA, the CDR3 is TGCAGCGTTCATAGCCAGGGGGCGCACACTGAAGCTTTCTTT.

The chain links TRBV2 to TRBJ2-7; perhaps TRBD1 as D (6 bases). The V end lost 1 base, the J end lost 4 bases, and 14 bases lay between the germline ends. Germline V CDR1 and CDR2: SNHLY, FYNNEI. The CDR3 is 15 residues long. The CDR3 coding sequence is TGTGCCAGCAGTGAAGGGGGGCCCGGTGTGTACGAGCAGTACTTC. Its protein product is CASSEGGPGVYEQYF.

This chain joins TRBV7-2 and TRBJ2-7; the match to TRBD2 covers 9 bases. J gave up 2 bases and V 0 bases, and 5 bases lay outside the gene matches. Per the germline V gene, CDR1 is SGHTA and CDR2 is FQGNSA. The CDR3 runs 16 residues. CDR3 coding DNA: TGTGCCAGCAGCTTAGCGAGCGGGGGGCAACCCTACGAGCAGTACTTC. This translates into CASSLASGGQPYEQYF.

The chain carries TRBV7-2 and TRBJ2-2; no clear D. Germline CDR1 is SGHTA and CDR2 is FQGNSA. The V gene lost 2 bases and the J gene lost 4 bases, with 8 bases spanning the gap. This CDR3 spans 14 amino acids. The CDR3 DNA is TGTGCCAGCAGCTTACTTCCCCTCACCGGGGAGCTGTTTTTT. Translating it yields CASSLLPLTGELFF.

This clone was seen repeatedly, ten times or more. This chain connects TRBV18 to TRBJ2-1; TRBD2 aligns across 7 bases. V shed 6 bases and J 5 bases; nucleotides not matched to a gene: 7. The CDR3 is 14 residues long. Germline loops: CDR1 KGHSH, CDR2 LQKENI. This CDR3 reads CASSSIGTNNEQFF. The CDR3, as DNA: TGTGCCAGCTCCTCGATCGGGACTAACAATGAGCAGTTCTTC.

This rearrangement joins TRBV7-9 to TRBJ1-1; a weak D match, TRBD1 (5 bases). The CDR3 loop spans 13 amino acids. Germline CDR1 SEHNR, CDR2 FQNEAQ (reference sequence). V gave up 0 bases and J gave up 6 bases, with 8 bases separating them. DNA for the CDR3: TGTGCCAGCAGCTTAGCCAGGGACTCTGAAGCTTTCTTT. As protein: CASSLARDSEAFF. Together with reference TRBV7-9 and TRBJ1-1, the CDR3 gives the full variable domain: DTGVSQNPRHKITKRGQNVTFRCDPISEHNRLYWYRQTLGQGPEFLTYFQNEAQLEKSRLLSDRFSAERPKGSFSTLEIQRTEQGDSAMYLCASSLARDSEAFFGQGTRLTVV.

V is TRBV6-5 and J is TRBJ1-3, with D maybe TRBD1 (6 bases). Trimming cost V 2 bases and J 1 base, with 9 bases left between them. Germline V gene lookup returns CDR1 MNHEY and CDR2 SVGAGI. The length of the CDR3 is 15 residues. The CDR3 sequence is CASSYKGGSGNTIYF. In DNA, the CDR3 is TGTGCCAGCAGTTACAAGGGGGGGTCTGGAAACACCATATATTTT.

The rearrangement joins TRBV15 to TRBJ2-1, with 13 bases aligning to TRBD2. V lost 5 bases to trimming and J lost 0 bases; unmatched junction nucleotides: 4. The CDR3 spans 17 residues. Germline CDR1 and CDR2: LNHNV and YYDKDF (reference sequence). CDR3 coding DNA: TGTGCCACCAGCTCCCGACTAGCGGGGGGCTCCTACAATGAGCAGTTCTTC. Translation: CATSSRLAGGSYNEQFF.

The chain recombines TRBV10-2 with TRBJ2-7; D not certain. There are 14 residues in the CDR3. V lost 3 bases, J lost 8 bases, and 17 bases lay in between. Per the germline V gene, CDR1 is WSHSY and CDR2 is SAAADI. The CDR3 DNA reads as TGCGCCAGCAGTGAATCTGGCGGTGCTACGAAGCAGTACTTC. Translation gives CASSESGGATKQYF.

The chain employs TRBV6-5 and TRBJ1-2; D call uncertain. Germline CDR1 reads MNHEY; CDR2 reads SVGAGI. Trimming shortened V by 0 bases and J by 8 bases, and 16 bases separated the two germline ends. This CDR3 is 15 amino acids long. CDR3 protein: CASSYSPLEFEGYTF. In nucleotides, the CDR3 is TGTGCCAGCAGTTACTCGCCCCTGGAGTTTGAAGGCTACACCTTC.

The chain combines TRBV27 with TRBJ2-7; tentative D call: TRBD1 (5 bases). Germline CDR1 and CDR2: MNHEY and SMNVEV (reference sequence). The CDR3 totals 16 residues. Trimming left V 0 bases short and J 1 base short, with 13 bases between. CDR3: CASSLSVPKGSYEQYF. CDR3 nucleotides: TGTGCCAGCAGTTTATCAGTTCCAAAGGGGTCCTACGAGCAGTACTTC.

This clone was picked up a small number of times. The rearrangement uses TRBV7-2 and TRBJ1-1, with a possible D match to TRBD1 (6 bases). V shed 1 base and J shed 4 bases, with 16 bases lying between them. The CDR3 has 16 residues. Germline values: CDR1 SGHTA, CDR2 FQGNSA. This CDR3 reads CASSLGPLGASTEAFF. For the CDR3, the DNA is TGTGCCAGCAGCTTAGGGCCCTTGGGGGCCAGCACTGAAGCTTTCTTT.

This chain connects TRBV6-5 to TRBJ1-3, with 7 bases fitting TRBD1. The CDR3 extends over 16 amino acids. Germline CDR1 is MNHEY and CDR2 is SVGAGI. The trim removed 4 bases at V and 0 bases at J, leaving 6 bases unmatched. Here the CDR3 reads CASSSRGQTSGNTIYF. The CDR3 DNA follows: TGTGCCAGCAGTTCGAGGGGACAGACCTCTGGAAACACCATATATTTT.

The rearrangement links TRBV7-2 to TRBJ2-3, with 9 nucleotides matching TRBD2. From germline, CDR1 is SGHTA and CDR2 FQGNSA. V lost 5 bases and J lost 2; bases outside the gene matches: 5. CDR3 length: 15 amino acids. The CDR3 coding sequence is TGTGCCAGCAGCCGCACTAGCGGGCCCACAGATACGCAGTATTTT. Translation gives CASSRTSGPTDTQYF.

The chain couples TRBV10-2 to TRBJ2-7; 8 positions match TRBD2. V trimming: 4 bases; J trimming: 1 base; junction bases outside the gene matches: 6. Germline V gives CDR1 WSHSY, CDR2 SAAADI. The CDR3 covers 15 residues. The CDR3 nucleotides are TGCGCCAGCAGTGGGGTAGCGGGACCTTCCTACGAGCAGTACTTC. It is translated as CASSGVAGPSYEQYF.

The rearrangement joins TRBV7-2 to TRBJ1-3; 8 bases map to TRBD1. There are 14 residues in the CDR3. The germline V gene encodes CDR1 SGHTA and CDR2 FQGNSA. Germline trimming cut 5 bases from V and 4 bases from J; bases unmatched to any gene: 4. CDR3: CASSDRGGGNTIYF. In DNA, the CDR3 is TGTGCCAGCAGCGACAGGGGCGGGGGAAACACCATATATTTT. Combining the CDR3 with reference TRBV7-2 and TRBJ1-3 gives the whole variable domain GAGVSQSPSNKVTEKGKDVELRCDPISGHTALYWYRQSLGQGLEFLIYFQGNSAPDKSGLPSDRFSAERTGGSVSTLTIQRTQQEDSAVYLCASSDRGGGNTIYFGEGSWLTVV.

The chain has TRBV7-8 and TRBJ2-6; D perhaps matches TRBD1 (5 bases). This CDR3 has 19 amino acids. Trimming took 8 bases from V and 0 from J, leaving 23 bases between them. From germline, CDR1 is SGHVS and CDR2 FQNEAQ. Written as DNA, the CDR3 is TGTGCCAGCGTCTCGTTAGGGGTCCTCGCCCCCTCTGGGGCCAACGTCCTGACTTTC. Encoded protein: CASVSLGVLAPSGANVLTF.

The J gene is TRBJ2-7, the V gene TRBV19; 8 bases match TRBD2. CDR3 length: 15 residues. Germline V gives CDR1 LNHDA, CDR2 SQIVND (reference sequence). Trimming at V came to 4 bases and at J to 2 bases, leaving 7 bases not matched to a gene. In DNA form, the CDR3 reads TGTGCCAGTAGTACCCCGGGGGGGGGTACCTACGAGCAGTACTTC. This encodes CASSTPGGGTYEQYF. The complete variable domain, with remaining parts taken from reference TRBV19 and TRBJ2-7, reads DGGITQSPKYLFRKEGQNVTLSCEQNLNHDAMYWYRQDPGQGLRLIYYSQIVNDFQKGDIAEGYSVSREKKESFPLTVTSAQKNPTAFYLCASSTPGGGTYEQYFGPGTRLTVT.

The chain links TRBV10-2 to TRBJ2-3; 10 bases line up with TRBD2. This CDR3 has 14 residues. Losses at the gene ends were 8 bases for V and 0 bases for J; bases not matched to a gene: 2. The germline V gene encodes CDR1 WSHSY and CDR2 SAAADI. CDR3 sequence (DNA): TGCGCCAGCCGGACTAGCGGTAGCACAGATACGCAGTATTTT. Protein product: CASRTSGSTDTQYF.